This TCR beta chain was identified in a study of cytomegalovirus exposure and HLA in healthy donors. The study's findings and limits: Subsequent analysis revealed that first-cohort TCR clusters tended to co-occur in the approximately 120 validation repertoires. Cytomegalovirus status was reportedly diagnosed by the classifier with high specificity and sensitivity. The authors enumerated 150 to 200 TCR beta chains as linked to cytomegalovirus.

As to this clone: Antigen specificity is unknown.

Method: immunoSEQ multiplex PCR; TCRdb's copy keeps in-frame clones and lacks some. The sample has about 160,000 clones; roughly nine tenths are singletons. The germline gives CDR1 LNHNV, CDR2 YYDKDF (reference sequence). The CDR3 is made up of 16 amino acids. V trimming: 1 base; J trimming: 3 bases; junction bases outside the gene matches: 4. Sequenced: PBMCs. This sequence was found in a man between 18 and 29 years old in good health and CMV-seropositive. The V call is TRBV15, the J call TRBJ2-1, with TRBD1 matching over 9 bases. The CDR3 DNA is TGTGCCACCAGCAGAGCCGGGACAGGGTACTACAATGAGCAGTTCTTC. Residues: CATSRAGTGYYNEQFF.